This T cell receptor beta chain appears in the sequencing data of a study of shared clonotypes between healthy human individuals. Overall study findings and caveats: Memory subsets generally showed smaller estimated richness than naive subsets did. Clonotypes shared by all four donors outscored non-shared clonotypes in generation probability.

The assay was run at deep level. Profiled with immunoSEQ multiplex PCR; TCRdb holds only in-frame clones, not every one. This sample has about 800,000 clones, with just over 95% found just once. The ends were cut back, 8 bases at V and 10 bases at J, with 18 bases in the middle. Germline CDR1 MGHDK, CDR2 SYGVNS. The CDR3 runs to 13 residues. Terminally differentiated effector memory CD45RA+ cells were excluded by CCR7 positive selection of CD45RO-negative cells. Healthy adults negative for HIV, lacking recent acute infections or vaccinations, served as donors. Worth noting for this clone: Its antigen remains unidentified.

The sequencing sample was made of naive CD8+ T cells sorted from blood. This TCR was recovered from a man aged 30 to 39 in good health. The chain joins TRBV25-1 to TRBJ2-1; D remains unclear. The CDR3 coding sequence is TGTGCCAGCTCCGAACAGACCCTCGAAGAGCAGTTCTTC. Its translation is CASSEQTLEEQFF. The whole variable domain, remainder taken from reference TRBV25-1 and TRBJ2-1, is EADIYQTPRYLVIGTGKKITLECSQTMGHDKMYWYQQDPGMELHLIHYSYGVNSTEKGDLSSESTVSRIRTEHFPLTLESARPSHTSQYLCASSEQTLEEQFFGPGTRLTVL.